This entry lists 23 T cell receptor beta chains sequenced from one sample in a study of neurological immune-mediated disorders. Using its own MiXCR run on the 5' RACE reads, TCRdb lists one record per CDR3 protein. The sample includes roughly 45,000 distinct CDR3 sequences, roughly 14% of them seen just once. Regarding time point: longitudinal time-point 3. Sequencing input: PBMCs. These receptors came from a man aged 25 to 40 in good health.

The table lists this clonotype with many counts. This sequence joins TRBV7-2 and TRBJ2-7, with D perhaps TRBD2 (6 bases). Trimming removed 1 base from V and 9 bases from J, with 10 bases in between. CDR3 size: 12 residues. Germline values: CDR1 SGHTA, CDR2 FQGNSA. The CDR3 bases are TGTGCCAGCAGCTTAGTGAGCGGGTGGCAGTACTTC. Its protein is CASSLVSGWQYF.

This clonotype showed up many times. The chain is built from TRBV5-1 and TRBJ2-5; D may be TRBD2 (6 bases). This CDR3 is built from 15 residues. With 2 bases removed from V and 5 bases from J, the gap between germline ends came to 16 bases. Per germline, CDR1 SGHRS and CDR2 YFSETQ. CDR3 sequence reads: CASSFRLVPAETQYF. Here the CDR3 DNA reads TGCGCCAGCAGCTTTAGACTAGTCCCAGCGGAGACCCAGTACTTC.

This clonotype was seen many times. The gene calls are TRBV3-1 and TRBJ1-2, with a possible D match to TRBD1 (6 bases). Germline V gives CDR1 LGHDT, CDR2 YNNKEL (reference sequence). This CDR3 region has 15 residues. V dropped 1 base and J dropped 1 base, with 10 bases sitting between them. The CDR3 here is CASSQGQVRNYGYTF. The CDR3 DNA follows: TGTGCCAGCAGCCAAGGACAGGTCCGTAACTATGGCTACACCTTC.

Many counts were recorded for this clonotype. The chain carries TRBV20-1 and TRBJ2-3; D gene unclear. The CDR3 loop spans 13 amino acids. The V and J ends lost 3 bases and 0 bases respectively, with 7 bases between them. Germline assignment: CDR1 DFQATT and CDR2 SNEGSKA (reference sequence). DNA of the CDR3: TGCAGTGCTAGCGGTCATAGCACAGATACGCAGTATTTT. It is translated as CSASGHSTDTQYF.

This clonotype was picked up many times. The CDR3 DNA is TGTGCCAGCAGTTCGACCCCGGGACAGATCTATGGCTACACCTTC. Translated: CASSSTPGQIYGYTF. The chain links TRBV12-3 or TRBV12-4 to TRBJ1-2; TRBD1 aligns across 7 bases. This CDR3 is built from 15 residues. After removal of 4 bases from V and 4 bases from J, the junction contained 9 bases not matched to a gene.

The chain is built from TRBV20-1 and TRBJ2-7, with 11 positions matching TRBD2. The trim removed 6 bases at V and 3 bases at J, leaving 7 bases unmatched. The germline V gene encodes CDR1 DFQATT and CDR2 SNEGSKA (reference sequence). The CDR3 contains 14 residues. The CDR3 sequence: CSATTSGGGYEQYF. In DNA form, the CDR3 reads TGCAGTGCGACTACTAGCGGGGGTGGCTACGAGCAGTACTTC.

This clonotype was recorded at least ten times. This rearrangement joins TRBV11-2 to TRBJ2-1; 7 bases agree with TRBD1. This CDR3 has 20 amino acids. The V gene's germline CDR1 is SGHAT and CDR2 FQNNGV. The J segment lost 0 bases and the V segment lost 5 bases, leaving 19 bases of the junction unmatched. The CDR3: CASSLPTGTAEEFSYNEQFF. The CDR3 DNA sequence: TGTGCCAGCAGCCTCCCGACCGGGACAGCAGAAGAATTCTCCTACAATGAGCAGTTCTTC.

In this sample, this clonotype turned up many times. The genes are TRBV10-3 and TRBJ2-7; possibly TRBD1 for D (6 bases). The CDR3 is 13 residues long. Germline CDR1 ENHRY, CDR2 SYGVKD. V gave up 10 bases and J gave up 0 bases, with 13 bases separating them. Written as DNA, the CDR3 is TGTGCCACAAAGGGGGTGAGCTCCTACGAGCAGTACTTC. Amino acids: CATKGVSSYEQYF.

This clonotype was found many times. The rearrangement joins TRBV28 to TRBJ2-5; perhaps TRBD2 as D (6 bases). The V gene lost 3 bases and the J gene lost 5 bases, with 16 bases spanning the gap. The CDR3 is 15 amino acids. Germline V gene lookup returns CDR1 MDHEN and CDR2 SYDVKM. In DNA form, the CDR3 reads TGTGCCAGCAGTTTGAAAGGGACTCCTTTGGAGACCCAGTACTTC. Protein sequence: CASSLKGTPLETQYF.

This clonotype occurred many times. The chain has TRBV3-1 and TRBJ1-6; D might be TRBD1 (5 bases). This CDR3 has 16 amino acids. Germline V gene sequence: CDR1 LGHDT, CDR2 YNNKEL (reference sequence). V dropped 1 base and J dropped 7 bases, with 14 bases sitting between them. The CDR3 region is CASSQGMVGLNSPLHF. As DNA, the CDR3 is TGTGCCAGCAGCCAAGGCATGGTGGGGCTGAATTCACCCCTCCACTTT.

Comment on this clonotype: Mismatch with germline at one junction end may stem from a read error. The chain employs TRBV3-1 and TRBJ2-1, with TRBD2 matching over 12 bases. Germline assignment: CDR1 LGHDT and CDR2 YNNKEL (reference sequence). This CDR3 comprises 17 residues. CDR3 sequence (DNA): TGTGTCAGCAGACCTAGCGGGAGGGCCATATCCTACAATGAGCAGTTCTTC. Its protein is CVSRPSGRAISYNEQFF.

There are many counts of this clonotype. The chain is built from TRBV6-4 and TRBJ2-3; D is unresolved. There are 12 residues in the CDR3. Germline V gene sequence: CDR1 MRHNA, CDR2 SNTAGT. V shed 3 bases and J shed 4 bases, with 5 bases lying between them. CDR3 bases: TGTGCCAGCAGTGATGGGCCAGATACGCAGTATTTT. This codes for CASSDGPDTQYF.

This clonotype was observed at least ten times. This sequence joins TRBV7-2 and TRBJ2-7; 8 bases fit TRBD2. Germline V CDR1 and CDR2: SGHTA, FQGNSA. Trimming removed 4 bases from V and 5 bases from J; junction bases left unmatched: 10. The CDR3 length is 15 residues. CDR3 amino acids: CASSWLGLEIDEQYF. The CDR3 DNA sequence: TGTGCCAGCAGCTGGCTGGGACTAGAAATCGACGAGCAGTACTTC.

The chain combines TRBV2 with TRBJ2-1, with 12 bases aligning to TRBD2. This CDR3 is 13 amino acids long. Germline CDR1 is SNHLY and CDR2 is FYNNEI. The J segment lost 9 bases and the V segment lost 7 bases, leaving 4 bases of the junction unmatched. CDR3 DNA sequence: TGTGCCAGCACGGGACTAGCGGGTGGTGAGCAGTTCTTC. The encoded protein is CASTGLAGGEQFF.

This chain links TRBV4-1 with TRBJ2-7; D is possibly TRBD2 (6 bases). Trimming left V 1 base short and J 6 bases short, with 13 bases between. Germline assignment: CDR1 MGHRA and CDR2 YSYEKL. The CDR3 loop spans 14 amino acids. The DNA of the CDR3 is TGCGCCAGCAGCCAAGCCCCGACCGGGGGCGAGCAGTACTTC. This sequence encodes CASSQAPTGGEQYF.

In its sample, this clonotype was seen a few times. The V gene is TRBV18, the J gene TRBJ1-5; D gene uncertain. Trimming took 6 bases from V and 6 from J, leaving 12 bases between them. CDR3 length equals 13 residues. Germline CDR1 and CDR2: KGHSH and LQKENI. CDR3 DNA: TGTGCCAGCTCTCCCACGTACGGTCAGCCCCAGCATTTT. This gives the protein CASSPTYGQPQHF.

This clonotype was observed many times. V is TRBV7-2 and J is TRBJ2-3, with a tentative D call TRBD2 (7 bases). Germline CDR1 is SGHTA and CDR2 is FQGNSA. Trimming removed 7 bases at V and 7 bases at J, with 21 bases between. The CDR3 covers 15 residues. This CDR3 is CASTPRGGGTNTQYF. CDR3 bases: TGTGCCAGCACCCCCCGTGGGGGGGGCACTAATACGCAGTATTTT.

This clonotype has at least ten counts. The chain has TRBV9 and TRBJ2-2; D gene ambiguous. The ends were cut back, 0 bases at V and 4 bases at J, with 4 bases in the middle. The length of the CDR3 is 13 residues. CDR1 and CDR2 (germline): SGDLS, YYNGEE. The CDR3 sequence is CASSVGGTGELFF. In DNA, the CDR3 is TGTGCCAGCAGCGTAGGTGGCACCGGGGAGCTGTTTTTT.

This clonotype was detected ten times or more. The chain combines TRBV20-1 with TRBJ2-5; perhaps TRBD1 as D (6 bases). This CDR3 has 13 amino acids. From germline, CDR1 is DFQATT and CDR2 SNEGSKA (reference sequence). Trimming cost V 1 base and J 1 base, with 7 bases left between them. The CDR3 here is CSARGGGQETQYF. The CDR3 DNA reads TGCAGTGCTAGAGGAGGGGGCCAAGAGACCCAGTACTTC.

This clonotype was counted many times. The CDR3 sequence: CASSLIRGNEQFF. CDR3 sequence (DNA): TGTGCCAGCAGCTTGATCCGGGGAAATGAGCAGTTCTTC. J is TRBJ2-1 and V is TRBV5-5, with D possibly being TRBD2 (5 bases). The CDR3 runs 13 residues. Trimming shortened V by 1 base and J by 7 bases, and 9 bases separated the two germline ends. CDR1 SGHKS and CDR2 YYEKEE come from the germline V gene (reference sequence).

This clonotype showed up many times. This chain connects TRBV15 to TRBJ2-1, with 13 bases identical to TRBD2. The CDR3 totals 18 residues. The germline V gene encodes CDR1 LNHNV and CDR2 YYDKDF (reference sequence). J gave up 7 bases and V 4 bases, and 13 bases lay outside the gene matches. In DNA, the CDR3 is TGTGCCACCAGCACCGACGGACTAGCGGGAGTCCCGGGAAATGAGCAGTTCTTC. Its protein product is CATSTDGLAGVPGNEQFF.

This clonotype was recorded at least ten times. The CDR3 sequence is CASTGGSTDTQYF. CDR3 in DNA: TGTGCCAGCACCGGTGGTAGCACAGATACGCAGTATTTT. V and J are TRBV27 and TRBJ2-3; D unresolved. This CDR3 comprises 13 residues. The V end was cut by 7 bases, the J end by 0 bases, with 8 bases between. Looked up from germline, CDR1 is MNHEY and CDR2 is SMNVEV (reference sequence).

There are many counts of this clonotype. J is TRBJ2-1 and V is TRBV6-4, with 13 nucleotides matching TRBD2. V trimming: 3 bases; J trimming: 5 bases; junction bases outside the gene matches: 1. Germline V gives CDR1 MRHNA, CDR2 SNTAGT. The CDR3 has 15 amino acids. The CDR3 protein is CASSEGLAGNNEQFF. The CDR3 bases are TGTGCCAGCAGTGAGGGACTAGCGGGAAACAATGAGCAGTTCTTC.